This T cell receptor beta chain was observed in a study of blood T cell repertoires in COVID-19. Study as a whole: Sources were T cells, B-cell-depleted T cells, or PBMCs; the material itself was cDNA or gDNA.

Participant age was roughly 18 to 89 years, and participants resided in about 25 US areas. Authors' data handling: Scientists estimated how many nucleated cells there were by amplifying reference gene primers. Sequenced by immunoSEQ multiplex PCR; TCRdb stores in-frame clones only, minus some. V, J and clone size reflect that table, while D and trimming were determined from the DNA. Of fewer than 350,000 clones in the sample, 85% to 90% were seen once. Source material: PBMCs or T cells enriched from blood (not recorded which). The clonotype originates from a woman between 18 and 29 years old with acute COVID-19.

The CDR3 loop is CASSEALSESSYNEQFF. In DNA, the CDR3 is TGTGCCAGCAGTGAAGCGCTTAGCGAGAGCTCCTACAATGAGCAGTTCTTC. The chain employs TRBV2 and TRBJ2-1, with a weak D call TRBD2 (5 bases). There are 17 residues in the CDR3. Germline CDR1 and CDR2: SNHLY and FYNNEI. Trimming took 0 bases from V and 0 from J, leaving 12 bases between them.